This T cell receptor beta chain emerged from a study of OX40 agonist ivuxolimab in advanced cancers. Study-wide findings and caveats: Some of the nonresponding patients also showed low levels of normalized T-cell clonal expansion. The study found that CD8+ T cells averaged more expanded clones than CD4+.

About this clone: Its antigen is as yet unknown.

Produced via immunoSEQ multiplex PCR; TCRdb's table is partial and in-frame only. The sample has roughly 50,000 clones; roughly 88% are singletons. This sequence was found in an adult with an advanced solid tumor such as melanoma, head and neck, liver or kidney cancer. This sample comprised CD4+ or CD8+ T cells sorted from blood, obtained in a trial of the OX40 agonist ivuxolimab.

Written as DNA, the CDR3 is TGTGCCAGCAGCTTAGGAGGGATCTCCTACAATGAGCAGTTCTTC. This gives the protein CASSLGGISYNEQFF. The J gene is TRBJ2-1, the V gene TRBV7-7, with TRBD2 as a possible D gene (5 bases). Germline V gene lookup returns CDR1 SSHAT and CDR2 FNYEAQ (reference sequence). Trimming shortened V by 1 base and J by 0 bases, and 7 bases separated the two germline ends. The CDR3 loop spans 15 amino acids.